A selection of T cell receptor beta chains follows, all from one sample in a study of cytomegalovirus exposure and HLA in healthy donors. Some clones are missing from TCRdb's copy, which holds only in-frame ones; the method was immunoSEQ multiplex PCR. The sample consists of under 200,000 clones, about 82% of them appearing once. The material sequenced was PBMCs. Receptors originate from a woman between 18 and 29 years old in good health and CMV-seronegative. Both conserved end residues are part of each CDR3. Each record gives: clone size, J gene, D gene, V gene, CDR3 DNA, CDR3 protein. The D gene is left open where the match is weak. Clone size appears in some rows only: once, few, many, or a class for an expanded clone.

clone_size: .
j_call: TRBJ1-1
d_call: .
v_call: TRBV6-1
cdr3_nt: TGTGCCAGCACAGCGGGGAAGGTAGTGGCTGAAGCTTTCTTT
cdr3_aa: CASTAGKVVAEAFF

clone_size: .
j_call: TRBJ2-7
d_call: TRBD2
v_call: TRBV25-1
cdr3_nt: TGTGCCAGCAGTGAAGTCAGTAGCGGGAGGTCTTCCTACGAGCAGTACTTC
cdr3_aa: CASSEVSSGRSSYEQYF

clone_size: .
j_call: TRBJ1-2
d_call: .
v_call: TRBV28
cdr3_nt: TGTGCCAGCAGACGTGGACAGAACTATGGCTACACCTTC
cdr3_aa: CASRRGQNYGYTF

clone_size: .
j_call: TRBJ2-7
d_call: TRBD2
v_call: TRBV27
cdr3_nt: TGTGCCAGCAGTTACCTTAGCGGGAGAGCAAGGTACGAGCAGTACTTC
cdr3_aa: CASSYLSGRARYEQYF

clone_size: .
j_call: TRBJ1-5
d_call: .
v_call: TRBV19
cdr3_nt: TGTGCCAGTAGTATAGCAGGGTTCGGCAATCAGCCCCAGCATTTT
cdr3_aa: CASSIAGFGNQPQHF

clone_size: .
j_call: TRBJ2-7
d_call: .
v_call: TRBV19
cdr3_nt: TGTGCCACCAGACCCGGGTCGAACTACGAGCAGTACTTC
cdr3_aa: CATRPGSNYEQYF

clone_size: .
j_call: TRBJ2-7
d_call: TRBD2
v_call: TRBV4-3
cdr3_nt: TGCGCCAGCAGCCCCGGGGTCGAGCGGGAGGGCGTGGCCTACGAGCAGTACTTC
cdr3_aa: CASSPGVEREGVAYEQYF

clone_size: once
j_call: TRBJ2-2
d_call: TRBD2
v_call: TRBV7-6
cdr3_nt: TGTGCCAGCAGTTTGATCCCTTCGGGAGGGGTGAGCACCGGGGAGCTGTTTTTT
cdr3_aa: CASSLIPSGGVSTGELFF

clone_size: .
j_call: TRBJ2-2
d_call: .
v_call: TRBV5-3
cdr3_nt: TGTGCCAGAAGCTTGGATCCGAGACAGGAGGTCACCGGGGAGCTGTTTTTT
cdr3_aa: CARSLDPRQEVTGELFF

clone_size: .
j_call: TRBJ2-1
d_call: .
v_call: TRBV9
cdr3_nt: TGTGCCAGCAGCGTAGGCCCTCGTCCGGGCAATGAGCAGTTCTTC
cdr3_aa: CASSVGPRPGNEQFF

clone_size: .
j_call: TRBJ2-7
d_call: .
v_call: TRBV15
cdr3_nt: TGTGCCACCAGCCTTAGCGGAAGCTCCTACGAGCAGTACTTC
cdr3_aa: CATSLSGSSYEQYF

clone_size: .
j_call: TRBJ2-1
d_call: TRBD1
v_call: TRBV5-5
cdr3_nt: TGTGCCAGCAGCTTTGGACAGGTACTCAACAATGAGCAGTTCTTC
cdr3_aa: CASSFGQVLNNEQFF

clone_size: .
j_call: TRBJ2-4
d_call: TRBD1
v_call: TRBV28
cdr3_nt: TGTGCCAGCAGCCCAGGGGGCTCGCGCTATGACATTCAGTACTTC
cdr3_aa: CASSPGGSRYDIQYF

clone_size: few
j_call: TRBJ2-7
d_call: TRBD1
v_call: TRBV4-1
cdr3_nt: TGCGCCAGCAAGCGGACAGGCCTTCAGTACGAGCAGTACTTC
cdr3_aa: CASKRTGLQYEQYF

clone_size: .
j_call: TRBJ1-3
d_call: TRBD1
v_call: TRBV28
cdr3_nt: TGTGCCAGCAGTCCTCGGGGGACAGGGGGAAACACCATATATTTT
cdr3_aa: CASSPRGTGGNTIYF

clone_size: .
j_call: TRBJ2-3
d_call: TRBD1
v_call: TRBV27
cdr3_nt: TGTGCCAGCAGTCCCCTACAGGGGGCGAGCACAGATACGCAGTATTTT
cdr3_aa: CASSPLQGASTDTQYF

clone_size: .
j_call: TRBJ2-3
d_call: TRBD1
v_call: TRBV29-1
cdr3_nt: TGCAGCGTTCTACAGGGGGGCACAGATACGCAGTATTTT
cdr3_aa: CSVLQGGTDTQYF

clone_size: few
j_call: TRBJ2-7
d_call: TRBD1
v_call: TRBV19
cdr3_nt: TGTGCCAGTAGCTCCCAGGACAGGGGGAGGGTTGAGCAGTACTTC
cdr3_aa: CASSSQDRGRVEQYF

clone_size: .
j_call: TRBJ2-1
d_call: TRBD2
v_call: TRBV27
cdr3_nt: TGTGCCAGCAGGTACGACGGGAGGGCCGGATACAATGAGCAGTTCTTC
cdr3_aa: CASRYDGRAGYNEQFF

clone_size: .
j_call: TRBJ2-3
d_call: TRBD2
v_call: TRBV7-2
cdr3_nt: TGTGCCAGCAGCTTGGCGGGAGGTACACAGTATACGCAGTATTTT
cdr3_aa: CASSLAGGTQYTQYF

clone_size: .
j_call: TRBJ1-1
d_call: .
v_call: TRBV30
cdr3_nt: TGTGCCTGGAGCCGATACACCCAGGGTACTGAAGCTTTCTTT
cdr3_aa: CAWSRYTQGTEAFF

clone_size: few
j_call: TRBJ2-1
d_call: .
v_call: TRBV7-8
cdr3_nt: TGTGCCAGCAGCTTAGCGGGAGAGTACAATGAGCAGTTCTTC
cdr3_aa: CASSLAGEYNEQFF

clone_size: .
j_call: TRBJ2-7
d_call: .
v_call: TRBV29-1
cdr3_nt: TGCAGCGTTGAAATGGACACAGAGGCATACGAGCAGTACTTC
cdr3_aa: CSVEMDTEAYEQYF

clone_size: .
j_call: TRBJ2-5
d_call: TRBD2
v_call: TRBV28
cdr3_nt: TGTGCCAGCAGTTTAGGGGGGGATCTGAAGACCCAGTACTTC
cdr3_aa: CASSLGGDLKTQYF

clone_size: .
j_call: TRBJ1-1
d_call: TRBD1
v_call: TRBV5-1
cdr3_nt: TGCGCCAGCAGACGTTCATCTGGGACAGGGGGGACTGAAGCTTTCTTT
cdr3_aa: CASRRSSGTGGTEAFF

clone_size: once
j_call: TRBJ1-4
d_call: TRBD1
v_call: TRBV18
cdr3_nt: TGTGCCAGCCGCCTCGGACAGGGGACTGAAAAACTGTTTTTT
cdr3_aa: CASRLGQGTEKLFF

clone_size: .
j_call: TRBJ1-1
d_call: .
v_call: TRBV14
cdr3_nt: TGTGCCAGCAGCCAACTATCAGGAGGGGTATCGTTTCTGGGCACTGAAGCTTTCTTT
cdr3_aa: CASSQLSGGVSFLGTEAFF

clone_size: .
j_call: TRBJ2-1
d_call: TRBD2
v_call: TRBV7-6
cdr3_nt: TGTGCCAGCAGCTCGGGACTAGGGGGGGCAGGGCAGTTCTTC
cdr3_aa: CASSSGLGGAGQFF

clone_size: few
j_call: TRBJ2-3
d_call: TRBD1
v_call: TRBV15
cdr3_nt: TGTGCCACCAGGGGGACAGGGGGTACGCAGTATTTT
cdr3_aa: CATRGTGGTQYF

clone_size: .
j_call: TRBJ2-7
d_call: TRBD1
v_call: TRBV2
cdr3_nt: TGTGCCAGCCAACAAGGACAGGGCCTAGAGGTCTACGAGCAGTACTTC
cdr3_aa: CASQQGQGLEVYEQYF

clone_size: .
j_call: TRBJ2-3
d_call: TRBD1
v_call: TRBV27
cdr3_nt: TGTGCCAGCTCGAGGGACAGGGGTACAGATACGCAGTATTTT
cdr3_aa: CASSRDRGTDTQYF

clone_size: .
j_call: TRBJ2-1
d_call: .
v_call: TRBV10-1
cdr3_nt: TGCGCCAGCAGTGATTACGGGTTCCGAGAGCAGTTCTTC
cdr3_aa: CASSDYGFREQFF

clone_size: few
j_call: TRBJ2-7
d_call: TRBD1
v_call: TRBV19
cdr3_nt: TGTGCCAGTAGTATAGGGACAGGGGGCTACGAGCAGTACTTC
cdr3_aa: CASSIGTGGYEQYF

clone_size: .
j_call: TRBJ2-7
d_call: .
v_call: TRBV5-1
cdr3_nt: TGCGCCAGCAGCTTGGCCATGAGAACAGCAGAGGAGCAGTACTTC
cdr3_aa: CASSLAMRTAEEQYF

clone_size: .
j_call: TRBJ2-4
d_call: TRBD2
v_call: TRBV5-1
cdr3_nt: TGCGCCAGCAGCTTGGTTACGGGAGGAGCCAAAAACATTCAGTACTTC
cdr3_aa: CASSLVTGGAKNIQYF

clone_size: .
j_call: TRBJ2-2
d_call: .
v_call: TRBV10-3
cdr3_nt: TGTGCCATCAGTGGGTACAGGGATACCGGGGAGCTGTTTTTT
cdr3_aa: CAISGYRDTGELFF

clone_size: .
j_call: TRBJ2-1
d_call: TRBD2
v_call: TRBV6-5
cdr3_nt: TGTGCCAGCAGACGGGGGAGGGACAATGAGCAGTTCTTC
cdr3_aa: CASRRGRDNEQFF

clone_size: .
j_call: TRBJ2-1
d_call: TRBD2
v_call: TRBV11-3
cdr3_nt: TGTGCCAGCAGCACGACTAGCAGGTACAATGAGCAGTTCTTC
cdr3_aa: CASSTTSRYNEQFF

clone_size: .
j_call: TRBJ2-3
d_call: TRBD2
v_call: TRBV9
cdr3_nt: TGTGCCAGCAGCGTAGGGCTAGCGGGATCAGATACGCAGTATTTT
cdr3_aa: CASSVGLAGSDTQYF

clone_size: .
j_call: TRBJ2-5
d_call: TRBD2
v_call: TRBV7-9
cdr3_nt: TGTGCCAGCAGCTATCGATCGTCAAGCGGGAGAATCTACTTC
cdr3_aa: CASSYRSSSGRIYF

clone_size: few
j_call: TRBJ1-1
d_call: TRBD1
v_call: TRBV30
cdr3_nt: TGTGCCTGGGGGACAGGGTGGTTGACTGAAGCTTTCTTT
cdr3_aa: CAWGTGWLTEAFF

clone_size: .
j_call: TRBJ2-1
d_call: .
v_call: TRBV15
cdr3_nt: TGTGCCACCAGCAGAGATACTAGGAGATACAATGAGCAGTTCTTC
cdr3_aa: CATSRDTRRYNEQFF

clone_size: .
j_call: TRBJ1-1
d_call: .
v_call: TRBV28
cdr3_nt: TGTGCCAGCAGAATATATACTCGGGGCACTGAAGCTTTCTTT
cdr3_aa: CASRIYTRGTEAFF

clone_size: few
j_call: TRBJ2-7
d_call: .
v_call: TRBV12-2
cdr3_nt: TGTGCAAGTCGCTTAACTTCCCCCGCGGGAGGGAGCTCCTACGAGCAGTACTTC
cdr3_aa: CASRLTSPAGGSSYEQYF

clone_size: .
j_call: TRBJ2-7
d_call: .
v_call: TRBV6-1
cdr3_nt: TGTGCCAGCAGCGCGCTACCCTACGAGCAGTACTTC
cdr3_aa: CASSALPYEQYF

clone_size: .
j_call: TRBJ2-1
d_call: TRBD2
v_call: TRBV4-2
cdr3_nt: TGTGCCAGCAGCCCGGGACTAGCGGAGGGTTACAATGAGCAGTTCTTC
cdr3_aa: CASSPGLAEGYNEQFF

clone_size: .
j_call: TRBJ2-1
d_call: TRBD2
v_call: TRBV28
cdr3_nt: TGTGCCAGCAGTTCACCTAGCGGGAGGGTATCCTACAATGAGCAGTTCTTC
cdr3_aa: CASSSPSGRVSYNEQFF

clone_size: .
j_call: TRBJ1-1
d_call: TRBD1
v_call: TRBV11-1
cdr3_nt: TGTGCCAGCAGCTCAAGGGGATCGTGGGACAGGGATACGAACACTGAAGCTTTCTTT
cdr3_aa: CASSSRGSWDRDTNTEAFF

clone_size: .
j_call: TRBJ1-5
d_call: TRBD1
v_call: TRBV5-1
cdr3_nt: TGCGCCAGCAGCACCGGACAGGGGAATCAGCCCCAGCATTTT
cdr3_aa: CASSTGQGNQPQHF

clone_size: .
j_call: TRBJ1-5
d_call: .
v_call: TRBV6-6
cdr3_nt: TGTGCCAGCCTAACGGGGAGATATAGCAATCAGCCCCAGCATTTT
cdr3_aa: CASLTGRYSNQPQHF

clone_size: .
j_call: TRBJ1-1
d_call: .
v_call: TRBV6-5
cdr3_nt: TGTGCCAGAAATGGGCGGGATGGGACTGAAGCTTTCTTT
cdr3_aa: CARNGRDGTEAFF

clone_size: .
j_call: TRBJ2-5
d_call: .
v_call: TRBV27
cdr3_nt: TGTGCCAGCAGTTCCCTCACAGGGTGGGAGACCCAGTACTTC
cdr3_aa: CASSSLTGWETQYF

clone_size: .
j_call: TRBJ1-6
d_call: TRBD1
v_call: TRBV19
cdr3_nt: TGTGCCAGTAGTGGGACAGGGGCCTCCTATAATTCACCCCTCCACTTT
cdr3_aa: CASSGTGASYNSPLHF